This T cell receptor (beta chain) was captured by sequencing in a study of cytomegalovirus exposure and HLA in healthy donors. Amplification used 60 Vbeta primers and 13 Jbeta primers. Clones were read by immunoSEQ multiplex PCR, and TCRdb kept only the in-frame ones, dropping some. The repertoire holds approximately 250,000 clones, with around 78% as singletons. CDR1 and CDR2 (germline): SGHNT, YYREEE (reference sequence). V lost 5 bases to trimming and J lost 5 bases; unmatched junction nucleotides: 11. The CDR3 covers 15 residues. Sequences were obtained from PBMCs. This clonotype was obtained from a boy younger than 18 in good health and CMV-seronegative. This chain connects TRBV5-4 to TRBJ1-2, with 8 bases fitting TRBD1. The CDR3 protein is CASSRRDRGLYGYTF. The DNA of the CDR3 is TGTGCCAGCAGTCGACGAGACAGGGGTCTTTATGGCTACACCTTC. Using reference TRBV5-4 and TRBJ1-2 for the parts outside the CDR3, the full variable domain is ETGVTQSPTHLIKTRGQQVTLRCSSQSGHNTVSWYQQALGQGPQFIFQYYREEENGRGNFPPRFSGLQFPNYSSELNVNALELDDSALYLCASSRRDRGLYGYTFGSGTRLTVV.